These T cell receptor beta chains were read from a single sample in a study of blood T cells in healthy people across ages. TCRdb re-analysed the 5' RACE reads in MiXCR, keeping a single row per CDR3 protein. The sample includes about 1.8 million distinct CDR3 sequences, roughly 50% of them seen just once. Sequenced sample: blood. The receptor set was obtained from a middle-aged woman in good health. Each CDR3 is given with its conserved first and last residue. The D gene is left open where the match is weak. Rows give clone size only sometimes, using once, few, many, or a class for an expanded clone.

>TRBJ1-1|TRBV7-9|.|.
CASSWAPDGNTEAFF
TGTGCCAGCAGCTGGGCCCCCGACGGGAACACTGAAGCTTTCTTT
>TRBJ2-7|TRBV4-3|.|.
CASSQDLAREQYF
TGCGCCAGCAGCCAAGATTTGGCCCGCGAGCAGTACTTC
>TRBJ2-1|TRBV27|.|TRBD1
CASKGTGGPYNEQFF
TGTGCCAGCAAGGGGACAGGGGGCCCCTACAATGAGCAGTTCTTC
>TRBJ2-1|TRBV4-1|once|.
CASSHPGAYNEQFF
TGCGCCAGCAGCCACCCAGGGGCCTACAATGAGCAGTTCTTC
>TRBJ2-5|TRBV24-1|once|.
CATSDLKGGGETQYF
TGTGCCACCAGTGATTTGAAGGGAGGCGGAGAGACCCAGTACTTC
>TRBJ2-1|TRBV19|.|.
CASTAGFYNEQFF
TGTGCCAGTACTGCCGGGTTCTACAATGAGCAGTTCTTC
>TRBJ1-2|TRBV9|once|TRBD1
CASSVDRVGNYGYTF
TGTGCCAGCAGCGTTGACAGGGTGGGTAACTATGGCTACACCTTC
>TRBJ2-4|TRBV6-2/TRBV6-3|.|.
CASSATGLENIQYF
TGTGCCAGCAGCGCAACGGGGTTGGAAAACATTCAGTACTTC
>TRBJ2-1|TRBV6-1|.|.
CAVGGAGNEQFF
TGTGCCGTTGGGGGGGCCGGCAATGAGCAGTTCTTC
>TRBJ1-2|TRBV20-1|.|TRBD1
CSAVQGAYGYTF
TGCAGTGCGGTCCAGGGGGCGTATGGCTACACCTTC
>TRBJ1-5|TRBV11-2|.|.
CASSLGGFVDQPQHF
TGTGCCAGCAGCTTGGGAGGGTTTGTGGATCAGCCCCAGCATTTT
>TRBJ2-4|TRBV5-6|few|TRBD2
CASSRRGEKNIQYF
TGTGCCAGCAGCAGACGGGGGGAAAAAAACATTCAGTACTTC
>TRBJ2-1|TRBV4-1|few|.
CASSQAENSDEQFF
TGCGCCAGCAGCCAAGCGGAGAACTCAGATGAGCAGTTCTTC
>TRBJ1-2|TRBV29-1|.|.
CSVEDSGNYGYTF
TGCAGCGTTGAAGATTCAGGGAACTATGGCTACACCTTC
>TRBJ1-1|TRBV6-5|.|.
CASIGPLCTEAFF
TGTGCCAGCATCGGGCCATTATGCACTGAAGCTTTCTTT
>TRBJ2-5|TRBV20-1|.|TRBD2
CSASPLAGVPGTQYF
TGCAGTGCTAGTCCGCTAGCGGGGGTACCAGGGACCCAGTACTTC
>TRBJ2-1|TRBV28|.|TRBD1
CASSLVGQAVYNEQFF
TGTGCCAGCAGTTTAGTGGGACAGGCAGTATACAATGAGCAGTTCTTC
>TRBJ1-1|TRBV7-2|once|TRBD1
CASSFDRGNAFF
TGTGCCAGCAGCTTTGACAGGGGGAATGCTTTCTTT
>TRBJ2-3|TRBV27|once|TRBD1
CASSRQGLSQYF
TGTGCCAGCAGTAGACAGGGTTTGTCGCAGTATTTT
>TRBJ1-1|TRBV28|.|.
CASSLRQKNTEAFF
TGTGCCAGCAGTTTACGGCAGAAGAACACTGAAGCTTTCTTT
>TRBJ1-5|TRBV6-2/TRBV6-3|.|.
CASSYGWGLGQPQHF
TGTGCCAGCAGTTACGGGTGGGGATTAGGTCAGCCCCAGCATTTT
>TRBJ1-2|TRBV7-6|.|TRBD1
CASSLSTGGANYGYTF
TGTGCCAGCAGCTTATCCACAGGGGGAGCTAACTATGGCTACACCTTC
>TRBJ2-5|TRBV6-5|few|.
CASRGGRAQETQYF
TGTGCCAGCAGAGGCGGGCGAGCCCAAGAGACCCAGTACTTC
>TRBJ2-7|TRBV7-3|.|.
CASSLTRGAYEQYF
TGTGCCAGCAGCTTGACTAGGGGGGCCTACGAGCAGTACTTC
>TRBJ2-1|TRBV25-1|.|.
CASSEYSAGTYHEQFF
TGTGCCAGCAGTGAATATAGTGCAGGGACCTACCATGAGCAGTTCTTC
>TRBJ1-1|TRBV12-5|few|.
CASDRDGEAFF
TGTGCTAGTGACCGGGACGGTGAAGCTTTCTTT
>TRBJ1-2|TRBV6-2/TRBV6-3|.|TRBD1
CASSYLPLGQSKNGYTF
TGTGCCAGCAGTTACCTGCCCCTGGGACAGTCAAAGAATGGCTACACCTTC
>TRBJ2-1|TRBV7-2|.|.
CASSLGSRISYNEQFF
TGTGCCAGCAGCTTAGGTAGCCGAATTTCCTACAATGAGCAGTTCTTC